These T cell receptor beta chains were read from a single sample in a study of molecular identifiers for immune sequencing clone quantification. TCRdb recomputed calls from the PCR reads with MiXCR, one row per CDR3 protein. The sample lists over 600,000 distinct CDR3 sequences, around 20% occurring once. What was sequenced was naive CD8+ T cells from blood, with Jurkat cell RNA spiked in. The source is a human donor in good health. Some libraries in this study had Jurkat cell RNA spiked in. Each CDR3 is given with its conserved first and last residue. D genes are given only for firm matches. The size of a clone is reported for some rows only, either as once, few or many, or as a class for expanded clones.

DNA | CDR3 | length | V | D | size | J
TGTGCCAGCAGCCCAGGGACTAGCGGGCTCCAAGAGACCCAGTACTTC | CASSPGTSGLQETQYF | 16 | TRBV9 | TRBD2 | many | TRBJ2-5
TGTGCCAGCAGTCATGAGGGGTTTCGCGGTACGCAGTATTTT | CASSHEGFRGTQYF | 14 | TRBV5-8 | - | many | TRBJ2-3
TGTGCCAGCAGCCAAGTGTACGGGTCCTACGAGCAGTACTTC | CASSQVYGSYEQYF | 14 | TRBV14 | - | many | TRBJ2-7
TGCAGCGTTGGTTCGTTAGGGGAAGAACTGTTTTTT | CSVGSLGEELFF | 12 | TRBV29-1 | - | - | TRBJ1-4
TGTGCCAGCAGTTACAGCGCTTTCGGCCGTGACACTGAAGCTTTCTTT | CASSYSAFGRDTEAFF | 16 | TRBV6-2/TRBV6-3 | - | - | TRBJ1-1
TGTGCCAGCGCACCAACTTGGGGAGGAGAGACCCAGTACTTC | CASAPTWGGETQYF | 14 | TRBV7-6 | - | many | TRBJ2-5
TGTGCCACCAGCACAACTAGCTCCTACAATGAGCAGTTCTTC | CATSTTSSYNEQFF | 14 | TRBV15 | - | - | TRBJ2-1
TGTGCCAGCAGCCCGGGGGTGGTGACAGGCACGCATTTT | CASSPGVVTGTHF | 13 | TRBV6-2/TRBV6-3 | - | many | TRBJ1-5
TGTGCCAGCAGTCCCTGGGAGGGTTTCTACACAGATACGCAGTATTTT | CASSPWEGFYTDTQYF | 16 | TRBV3-1 | TRBD2 | - | TRBJ2-3
TGTGCCAGCAGTGTACACCAGGGGGACTCTGGAAACACCATATATTTT | CASSVHQGDSGNTIYF | 16 | TRBV11-2 | TRBD1 | - | TRBJ1-3
TGTGCCAGCAGTTCCCAGCAGTACTTC | CASSSQQYF | 9 | TRBV28 | - | few | TRBJ2-7
TGCGCCAGCAGTGTGGGGACAGGGAGAGCGGATACGCAGTATTTT | CASSVGTGRADTQYF | 15 | TRBV10-2 | TRBD1 | many | TRBJ2-3
TGCGCCAGCAGCACCGGACAGGGGGACGAGCAGTACTTC | CASSTGQGDEQYF | 13 | TRBV5-1 | TRBD1 | many | TRBJ2-7
TGTGCCAGCAGTTGGTCGGGGGATCAGACCGGGGAGCTGTTTTTT | CASSWSGDQTGELFF | 15 | TRBV12-3/TRBV12-4 | - | - | TRBJ2-2
TGTGCCAGCAGTTCGAACAGATTTTCCACTGAAGCTTTCTTT | CASSSNRFSTEAFF | 14 | TRBV6-5 | - | many | TRBJ1-1
TGTGCCAGCAGTCTACTGAGGACAGGGGTGACAGATACGCAGTATTTT | CASSLLRTGVTDTQYF | 16 | TRBV6-2/TRBV6-3 | TRBD1 | many | TRBJ2-3
TGCGCCAGCAAGATCTGGGACGGGGCCAACGTCCTGACTTTC | CASKIWDGANVLTF | 14 | TRBV4-1 | - | few | TRBJ2-6
TGTGCCAGTAGTATAGGTGACAGGGGGCTTGGTCAGCCCCAGCATTTT | CASSIGDRGLGQPQHF | 16 | TRBV19 | TRBD1 | - | TRBJ1-5
TGTGCCAGCAGGAAGACCCCGGGACAACCGCTAGACTCTGGAAACACCATGTATTTT | CASRKTPGQPLDSGNTMYF | 19 | TRBV7-8 | - | few | TRBJ1-3
TGTGCCAGCAGCCTACTAGCGGGAGGGCGGAGTGAGCAGTTCTTC | CASSLLAGGRSEQFF | 15 | TRBV7-2 | TRBD2 | few | TRBJ2-1
TGTGCCAGCAGCTCCTTAGCGGGAGTCACAGATACGCAGTATTTT | CASSSLAGVTDTQYF | 15 | TRBV11-1 | TRBD2 | few | TRBJ2-3
TGTGCCAGCAGAGTAACAGGTGACGAGCAGTACTTC | CASRVTGDEQYF | 12 | TRBV6-5 | - | many | TRBJ2-7
TGTGCCAGCAGCCTGGCCGTCTTGTCCACCGGGGAGCTGTCTTTT | CASSLAVLSTGELSF | 15 | TRBV5-5 | - | once | TRBJ2-2
TGCGCCAGCAGCCAACAGACAGGGACCTACGAGCAGTACTTC | CASSQQTGTYEQYF | 14 | TRBV4-1 | TRBD1 | many | TRBJ2-7
TGCGCCAGCATTGACAGGGGGAATTCACCCCTCCACTTT | CASIDRGNSPLHF | 13 | TRBV5-1 | TRBD1 | many | TRBJ1-6
TGTGCCAGCAGCTTGTTGACAGGGCCCTCCTACGAGCAGTACTTC | CASSLLTGPSYEQYF | 15 | TRBV5-6 | TRBD1 | many | TRBJ2-7
TGTGCCAGCAGCTTAGCTGGGGGCGCCTATGGCTACACCTTC | CASSLAGGAYGYTF | 14 | TRBV7-2 | - | - | TRBJ1-2
TGTGCCAGCAGCTTATTTGATGGGGGCAATCAGCCCCAGCATTTT | CASSLFDGGNQPQHF | 15 | TRBV7-2 | - | many | TRBJ1-5
TGTGCCACCAGCAGAGATTCAGCCCGTTACGAGCAGTACTTC | CATSRDSARYEQYF | 14 | TRBV15 | - | many | TRBJ2-7
TGCAGCGTTGTTGGTCCAATTTATCGGTACTTC | CSVVGPIYRYF | 11 | TRBV29-1 | - | many | TRBJ2-5
TGTGCCAGCAGCTTAGCCTACGCCAGCTACGAGCAGTACTTC | CASSLAYASYEQYF | 14 | TRBV13 | - | - | TRBJ2-7
TGTGCCTGGAGTCAAGGGGAGGACACTGAAGCTTCCTTT | CAWSQGEDTEASF | 13 | TRBV30 | - | - | TRBJ1-1